This entry lists 13 T cell receptor beta chains sequenced from one sample in a study of blood T cells in healthy people across ages. Primed by a sample-barcoded 5' primer and a J-beta primer mix, a second PCR proceeded for about 6 to 12 cycles. TCRdb independently ran MiXCR on the 5' RACE reads; one entry per CDR3 protein. The sample has approximately 2,000,000 distinct CDR3 sequences, roughly two fifths seen once. The sample was blood. The receptor set was obtained from a human donor in good health.

A word on this clonotype: This may arise from a read error, as a much more abundant clone is one base away. The rearrangement joins TRBV2 to TRBJ1-4; TRBD1 agrees at 7 bases. The CDR3 contains 14 residues. CDR1 is SNHLY, CDR2 FYNNEI, per germline. This CDR3 is CASMEGGWIEKPFF. The CDR3 DNA reads TGTGCCAGCATGGAAGGGGGCTGGATTGAAAAACCGTTTTTT.

In the case of this clonotype: Germline and junction disagree at one end, which may indicate a read error. This chain joins TRBV25-1 and TRBJ1-2; D gene unclear. The CDR3 consists of 13 residues. The V gene's germline CDR1 is MGHDK and CDR2 SYGVNS. The CDR3 nucleotides are TGTGCCAGCAGTGCCTCTGGGTATGATGGCTGCACCTTC. Its translation is CASSASGYDGCTF.

This chain uses TRBV27 with TRBJ1-6; no definite D call. Trimming removed 11 bases at V and 0 bases at J, with 14 bases between. In germline, CDR1 is MNHEY, CDR2 SMNVEV (reference sequence). CDR3 length equals 15 residues. CDR3 bases: TGTGCCCAGCATCATAAGGACTCCTATAATTCACCCCTCCACTTT. This gives the protein CAQHHKDSYNSPLHF.

The V and J genes are TRBV24-1 and TRBJ2-1; no firm D call. Germline V CDR1 and CDR2: KGHDR, SFDVKD. With 3 bases removed from V and 1 base from J, the gap between germline ends came to 9 bases. The length of the CDR3 is 15 residues. Here the CDR3 reads CATSDVQFSYNEQFF. In nucleotides, the CDR3 is TGTGCCACCAGTGATGTCCAGTTTTCCTACAATGAGCAGTTCTTC.

The chain couples TRBV6-5 to TRBJ2-1, with TRBD1 matching 8 bases. The V segment lost 3 bases and the J segment 6 bases; nucleotides outside the gene matches: 1. CDR3 size: 13 residues. From germline, CDR1 is MNHEY and CDR2 SVGAGI. The CDR3 region has the DNA TGTGCCAGCAGTTATGACAGGGGCAATGAGCAGTTCTTC. It yields the protein CASSYDRGNEQFF.

This clonotype was counted a few times. The genes are TRBV6-2 or TRBV6-3 and TRBJ1-4, with D uncertain. V gave up 6 bases and J gave up 0 bases, with 11 bases separating them. This CDR3 spans 15 amino acids. Looked up from germline, CDR1 is MNHEY and CDR2 is SVGEGT. The CDR3 sequence: CASSHNGATNEKLFF. For the CDR3, the DNA is TGTGCCAGCAGCCACAACGGGGCAACTAATGAAAAACTGTTTTTT.

The V and J genes are TRBV6-1 and TRBJ1-5, with D tentatively TRBD1 (6 bases). Trimming took off 4 bases at V and 5 bases at J, with 21 bases between the two ends. CDR3 length equals 17 residues. In germline, CDR1 is MNHNS, CDR2 SASEGT. The CDR3 here is CASSVINGVRGDQPQHF. For the CDR3, the DNA is TGTGCCAGCAGTGTCATAAATGGGGTCAGGGGCGATCAGCCCCAGCATTTT.

This clonotype was counted a few times. The rearrangement joins TRBV12-3 or TRBV12-4 to TRBJ1-4; 11 bases are shared with TRBD1. V gave up 6 bases and J gave up 7 bases; unmatched junction bases: 4. The CDR3 runs 14 residues. CDR3 sequence: CASRRTGGFEKLFF. The CDR3 DNA reads TGTGCCAGCAGAAGGACAGGGGGCTTTGAAAAACTGTTTTTT.

This clonotype has a handful of counts. This chain links TRBV4-2 with TRBJ1-2; TRBD1 aligns across 8 bases. The CDR3 contains 16 residues. Per the germline V gene, CDR1 is LGHNA and CDR2 is YNFKEQ. J lost 5 bases, V lost 2 bases, and 10 bases had no gene match. The CDR3 bases are TGTGCCAGCAGCCAACATGGGACAGGTTCCAGTTATGGCTACACCTTC. It encodes CASSQHGTGSSYGYTF.

This clonotype was seen a few times. The chain combines TRBV20-1 with TRBJ2-7, with TRBD2 matching 8 bases. CDR1 DFQATT and CDR2 SNEGSKA come from the germline V gene (reference sequence). Trimming removed 1 base from V and 1 base from J; junction bases left unmatched: 12. CDR3 size: 17 residues. The CDR3 coding sequence is TGCAGTGCTAGAGCGGGTAGCGGGGAACGAGAGTCCTACGAGCAGTACTTC. This sequence encodes CSARAGSGERESYEQYF.

The chain recombines TRBV6-5 with TRBJ1-1, with 8 bases aligning to TRBD1. Germline V lookup: CDR1 MNHEY, CDR2 SVGAGI. J was trimmed by 8 bases and V by 6 bases; bases with no gene match: 14. This CDR3 contains 15 residues. CDR3 sequence: CASSRTGNRGGEAFF. For the CDR3, the DNA is TGTGCCAGCAGCCGGACAGGGAACCGAGGCGGAGAAGCTTTCTTT.

V is TRBV4-2 and J is TRBJ2-3; D remains ambiguous. The V and J ends lost 1 base and 0 bases respectively, with 14 bases between them. Germline V gene data show CDR1 as LGHNA and CDR2 as YNFKEQ. This CDR3 contains 17 residues. Here the CDR3 reads CASSQGPATTSTDTQYF. The CDR3 nucleotides read TGTGCCAGCAGCCAAGGTCCTGCTACAACTAGCACAGATACGCAGTATTTT.

The CDR3 region has the DNA TGTGCCAGCAGCGTTAGCGGGGGGGTCCCTGAGACCCAGTACTTC. Translated, it gives CASSVSGGVPETQYF. The chain has TRBV9 and TRBJ2-4; 11 bases align to TRBD2. Gene TRBJ2-5 matches the end of the DNA better, so the J call may be wrong. CDR3 size: 15 residues. Germline values: CDR1 SGDLS, CDR2 YYNGEE.